This T cell receptor beta chain derives from a study of cytomegalovirus exposure and HLA in healthy donors. General study findings and limits: The classifier was said to identify cytomegalovirus status with high specificity and sensitivity. In an earlier analysis, productive rearrangement rates for most beta V segments clustered near 87% or 30%.

Likely unrecorded immune exposures existed in these nominally healthy donors. V was shortened by 0 bases and J by 5 bases, with 8 bases between the two germline ends. This CDR3 region has 14 residues. CDR1 and CDR2 from the germline V gene are KGHSH and LQKENI. PCR used 60 Vbeta primers and 13 Jbeta primers. This table comes from immunoSEQ multiplex PCR, and its TCRdb copy is limited to in-frame clones, with some not included. The sample lists hundreds of thousands of clones, 75% to 85% occurring once. To note about this clone: The antigen is not known.

Sequencing input: PBMCs. The chain has TRBV18 and TRBJ1-5; D gene unclear. The sequence was collected from a woman between 55 and 75 years old in good health and CMV-seropositive. The CDR3 protein is CASSPPSSYQPQHF. CDR3 in DNA: TGTGCCAGCTCACCACCGTCCAGTTATCAGCCCCAGCATTTT.